The sequence of this TCR beta chain was determined in a study of PD-1 blockade in classical Hodgkin lymphoma. Study details: Every 2 weeks, patients got 3 mg/kg intravenous nivolumab. Study conclusions and caveats: For complete responders, baseline diversity was comparable to that of newly diagnosed patients.

Time point reported: cycle 4 day 1 (C4D1), after 6 weeks of nivolumab. All trial patients relapsed after autologous stem cell transplantation. Remarks on this clone: The antigen remains unidentified.

The data were produced by immunoSEQ multiplex PCR, yet TCRdb's version contains in-frame clones alone and is incomplete. The table includes about 33,000 clones, under 75% detected once. This CDR3 has 13 residues. CDR1 is SGHTA and CDR2 is FQGNSA in the germline V gene. Deletions cut 5 bases from V and 5 bases from J, with 9 bases between. Sequenced here: peripheral blood mononuclear cells (PBMCs), sampled before the fourth cycle of nivolumab. This TCR was sampled from a human donor with classical Hodgkin lymphoma. The chain recombines TRBV7-2 with TRBJ1-4, with no clear D. As DNA, the CDR3 is TGTGCCAGCAGCCCCCCGGGGAATGAAAAACTGTTTTTT. Its protein is CASSPPGNEKLFF.